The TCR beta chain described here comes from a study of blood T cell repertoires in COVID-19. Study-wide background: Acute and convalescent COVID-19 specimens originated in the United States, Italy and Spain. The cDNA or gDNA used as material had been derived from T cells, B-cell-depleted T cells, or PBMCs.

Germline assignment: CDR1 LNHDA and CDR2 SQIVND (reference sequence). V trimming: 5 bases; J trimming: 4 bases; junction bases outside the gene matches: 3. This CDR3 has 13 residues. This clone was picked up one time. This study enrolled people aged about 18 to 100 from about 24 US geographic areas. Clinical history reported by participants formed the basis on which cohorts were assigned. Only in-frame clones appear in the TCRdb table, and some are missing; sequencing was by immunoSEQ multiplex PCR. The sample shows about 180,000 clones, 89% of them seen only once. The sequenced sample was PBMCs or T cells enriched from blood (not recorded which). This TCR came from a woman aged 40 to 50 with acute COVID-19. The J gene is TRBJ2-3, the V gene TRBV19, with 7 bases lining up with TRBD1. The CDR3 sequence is CASSSGGADTQYF. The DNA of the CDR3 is TGTGCCAGTAGTTCAGGGGGTGCAGATACGCAGTATTTT.